This record covers a single T cell receptor beta chain. The data belong to a study of shared clonotypes between healthy human individuals. Here immunoSEQ multiplex PCR was the method, and the copy in TCRdb shows in-frame clones only, minus some. The sample lists about 2.3 million clones, approximately 93% occurring once. V was trimmed by 4 bases and J by 3 bases, leaving 20 bases between them. CDR3 length: 17 residues. Germline V gives CDR1 SGHDT, CDR2 YYEEEE. V usage is TRBV5-6 and J usage is TRBJ1-5; D remains ambiguous. The TCR originated in a man in his late teens or twenties in good health. Some clones in this sample may be carry-over from other donors' samples. The sample taken for sequencing was naive CD4+ T cells from PBMCs. As for subset: CD45RA+ positively selected. CDR3 nucleotides: TGTGCCAGCAGCCGCGGACGTGCTGGTTTCTACAATCAGCCCCAGCATTTT. Its translation is CASSRGRAGFYNQPQHF.